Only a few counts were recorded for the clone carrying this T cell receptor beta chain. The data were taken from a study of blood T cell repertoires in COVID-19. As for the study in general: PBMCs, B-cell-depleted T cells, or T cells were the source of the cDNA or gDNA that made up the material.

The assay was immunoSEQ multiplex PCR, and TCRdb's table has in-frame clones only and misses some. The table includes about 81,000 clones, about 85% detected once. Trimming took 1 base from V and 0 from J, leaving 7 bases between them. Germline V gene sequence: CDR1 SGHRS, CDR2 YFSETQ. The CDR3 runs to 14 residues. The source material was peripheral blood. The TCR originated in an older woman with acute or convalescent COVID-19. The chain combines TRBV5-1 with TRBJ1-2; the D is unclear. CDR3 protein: CASSLTGPNYGYTF. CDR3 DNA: TGCGCCAGCAGCTTGACGGGTCCTAACTATGGCTACACCTTC.